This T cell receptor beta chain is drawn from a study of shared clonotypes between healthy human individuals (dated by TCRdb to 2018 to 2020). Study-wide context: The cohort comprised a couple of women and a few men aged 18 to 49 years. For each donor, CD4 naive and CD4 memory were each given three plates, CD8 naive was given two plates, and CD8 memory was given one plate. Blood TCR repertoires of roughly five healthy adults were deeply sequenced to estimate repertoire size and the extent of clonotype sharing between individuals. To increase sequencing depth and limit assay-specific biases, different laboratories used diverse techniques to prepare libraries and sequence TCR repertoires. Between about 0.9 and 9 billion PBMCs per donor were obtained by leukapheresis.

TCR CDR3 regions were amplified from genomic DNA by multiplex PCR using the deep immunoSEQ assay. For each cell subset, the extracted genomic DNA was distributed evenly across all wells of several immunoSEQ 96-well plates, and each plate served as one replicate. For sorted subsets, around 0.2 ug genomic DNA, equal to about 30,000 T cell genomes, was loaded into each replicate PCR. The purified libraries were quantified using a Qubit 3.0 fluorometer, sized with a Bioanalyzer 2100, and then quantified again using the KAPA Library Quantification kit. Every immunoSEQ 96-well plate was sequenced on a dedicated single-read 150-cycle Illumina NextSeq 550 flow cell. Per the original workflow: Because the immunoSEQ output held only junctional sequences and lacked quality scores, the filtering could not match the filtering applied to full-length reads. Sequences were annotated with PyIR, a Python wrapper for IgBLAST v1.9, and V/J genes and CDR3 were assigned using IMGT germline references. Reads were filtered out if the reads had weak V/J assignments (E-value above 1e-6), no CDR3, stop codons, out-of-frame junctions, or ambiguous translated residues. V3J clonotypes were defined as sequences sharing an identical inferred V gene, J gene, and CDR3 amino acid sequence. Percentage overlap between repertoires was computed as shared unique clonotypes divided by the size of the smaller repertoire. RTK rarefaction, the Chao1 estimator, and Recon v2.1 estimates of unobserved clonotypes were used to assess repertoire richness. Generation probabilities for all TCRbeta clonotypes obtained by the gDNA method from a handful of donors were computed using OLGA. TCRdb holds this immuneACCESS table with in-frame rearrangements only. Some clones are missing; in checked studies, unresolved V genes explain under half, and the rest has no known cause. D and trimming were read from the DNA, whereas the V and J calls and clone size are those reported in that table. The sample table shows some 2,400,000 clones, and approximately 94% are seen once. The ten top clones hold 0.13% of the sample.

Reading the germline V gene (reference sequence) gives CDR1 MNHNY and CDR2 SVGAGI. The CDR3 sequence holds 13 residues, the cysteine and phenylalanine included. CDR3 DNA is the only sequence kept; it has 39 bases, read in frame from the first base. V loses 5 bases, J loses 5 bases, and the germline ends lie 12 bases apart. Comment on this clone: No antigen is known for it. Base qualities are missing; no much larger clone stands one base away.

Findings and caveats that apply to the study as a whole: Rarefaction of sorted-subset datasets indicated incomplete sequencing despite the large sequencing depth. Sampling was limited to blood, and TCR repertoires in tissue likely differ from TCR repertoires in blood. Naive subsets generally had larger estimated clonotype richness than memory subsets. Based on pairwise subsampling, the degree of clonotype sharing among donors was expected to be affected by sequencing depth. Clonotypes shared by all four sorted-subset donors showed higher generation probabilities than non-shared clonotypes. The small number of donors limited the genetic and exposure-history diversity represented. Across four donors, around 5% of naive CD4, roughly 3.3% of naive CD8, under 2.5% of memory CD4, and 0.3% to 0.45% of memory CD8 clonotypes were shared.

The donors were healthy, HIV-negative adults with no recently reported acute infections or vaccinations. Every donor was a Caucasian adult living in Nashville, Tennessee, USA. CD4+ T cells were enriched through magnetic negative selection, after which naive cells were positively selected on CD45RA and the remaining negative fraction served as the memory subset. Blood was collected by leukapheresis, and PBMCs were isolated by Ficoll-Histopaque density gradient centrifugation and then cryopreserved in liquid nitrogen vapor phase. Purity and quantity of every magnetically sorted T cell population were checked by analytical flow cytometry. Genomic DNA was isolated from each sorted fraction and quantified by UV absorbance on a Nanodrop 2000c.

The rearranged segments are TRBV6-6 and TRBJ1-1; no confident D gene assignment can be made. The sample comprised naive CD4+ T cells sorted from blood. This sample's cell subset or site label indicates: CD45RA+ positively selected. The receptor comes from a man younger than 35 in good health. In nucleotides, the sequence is TGTGCCAGCAGTCACACGGGTGGGACTGAAGCTTTCTTT. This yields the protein CASSHTGGTEAFF.